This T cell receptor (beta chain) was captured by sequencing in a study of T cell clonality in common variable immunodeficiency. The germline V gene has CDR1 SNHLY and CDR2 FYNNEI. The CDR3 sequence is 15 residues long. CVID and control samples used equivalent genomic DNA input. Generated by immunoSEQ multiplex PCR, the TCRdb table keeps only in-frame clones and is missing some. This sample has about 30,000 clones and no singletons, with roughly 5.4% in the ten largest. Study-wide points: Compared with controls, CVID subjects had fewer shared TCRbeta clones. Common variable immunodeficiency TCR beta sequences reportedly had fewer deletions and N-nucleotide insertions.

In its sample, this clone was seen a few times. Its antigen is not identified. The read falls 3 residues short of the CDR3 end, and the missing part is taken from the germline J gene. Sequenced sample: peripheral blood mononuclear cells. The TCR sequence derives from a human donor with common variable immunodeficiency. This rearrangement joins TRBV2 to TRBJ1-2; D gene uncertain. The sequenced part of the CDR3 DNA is TGTGCCAGCAGTGGTCTGGTGGCGGCCTCTAGGGGC. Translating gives CASSGLVAASRG. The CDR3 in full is CASSGLVAASRGYTF. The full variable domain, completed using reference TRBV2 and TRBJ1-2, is EPEVTQTPSHQVTQMGQEVILRCVPISNHLYFYWYRQILGQKVEFLVSFYNNEISEKSEIFDDQFSVERPDGSNFTLKIRSTKLEDSAMYFCASSGLVAASRGYTFGSGTRLTVV.